A single TCR beta chain is shown here with its context. Germline assignment: CDR1 GTSNPN and CDR2 SVGIG (reference sequence). V was cut by 4 bases and J by 2 bases, with 14 bases left in between. CDR3 length equals 14 residues. The source of the sample is a study of T cell changes during pregnancy in multiple sclerosis. Assay: immunoSEQ multiplex PCR; the TCRdb copy retains only in-frame clones and omits some. This table holds 100,000 or so clones, 94% found once. This specimen consisted of peripheral blood, obtained before pregnancy. This TCR derives from a female donor with multiple sclerosis, enrolled in a pregnancy study. The chain has TRBV30 and TRBJ1-2; a possible D gene is TRBD1 (5 bases). CDR3 DNA: TGTGCCTGGATATCCGGCAGGGTGAACTATGGCTACACCTTC. It codes for CAWISGRVNYGYTF.